This T cell receptor beta chain was profiled in a study of shared clonotypes between healthy human individuals. On the study more broadly: Two women and a few men aged 18 to 49 served as donors. CD8 memory received one plate per donor, CD8 naive two, CD4 memory three and CD4 naive three.

Per the original data handling: Junction-only sequences produced by ImmunoSEQ had no quality scores, so filtering differed. Method: immunoSEQ multiplex PCR; TCRdb's copy keeps in-frame clones and lacks some. The V and J calls and the clone size are those of that table, but D and trimming were determined from the DNA. This sample yields some 2.1 million clones, of which about 94% are seen a single time; roughly 1% belongs to the top ten. Germline V gene sequence: CDR1 SEHNR, CDR2 FQNEAQ (reference sequence). Trimming removed 7 bases from V and 4 bases from J, with 13 bases in between. This CDR3 is built from 14 residues. Naive CD8 cells lacked CD45RO, underwent positive selection for CCR7 and left out terminally differentiated effector memory CD45RA+ cells.

This sequence joins TRBV7-9 and TRBJ1-4; possible D gene TRBD1, 6 bases. The sequencing input was naive CD8+ T cells sorted from blood. This clonotype was sampled from a young man in good health. The chain's CDR3 is CASNRQDHNEKLFF. DNA for the CDR3: TGTGCCAGCAACAGACAGGACCATAATGAAAAACTGTTTTTT.